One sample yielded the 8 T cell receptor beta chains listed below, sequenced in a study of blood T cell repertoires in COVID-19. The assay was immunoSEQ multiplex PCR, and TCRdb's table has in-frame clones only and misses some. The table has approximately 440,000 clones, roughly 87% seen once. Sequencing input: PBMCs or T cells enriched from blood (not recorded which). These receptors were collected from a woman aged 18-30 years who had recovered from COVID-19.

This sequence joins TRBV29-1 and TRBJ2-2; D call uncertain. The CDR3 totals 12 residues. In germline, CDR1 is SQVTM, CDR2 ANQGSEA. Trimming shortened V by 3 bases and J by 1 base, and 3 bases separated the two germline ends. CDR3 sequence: CSVDQNTGELFF. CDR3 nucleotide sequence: TGCAGCGTTGATCAGAACACCGGGGAGCTGTTTTTT.

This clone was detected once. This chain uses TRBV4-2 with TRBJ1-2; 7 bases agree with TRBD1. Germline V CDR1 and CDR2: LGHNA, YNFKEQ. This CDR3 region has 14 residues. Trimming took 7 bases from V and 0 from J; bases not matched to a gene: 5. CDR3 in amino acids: CASTSTGTNYGYTF. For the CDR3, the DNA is TGTGCCAGCACCTCGACAGGGACTAACTATGGCTACACCTTC.

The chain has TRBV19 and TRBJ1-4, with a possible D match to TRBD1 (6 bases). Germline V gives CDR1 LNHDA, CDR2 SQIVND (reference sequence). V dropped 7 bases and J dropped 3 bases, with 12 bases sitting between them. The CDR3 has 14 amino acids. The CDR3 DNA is TGTGCCAGTACCACTCAGGGGTCTAATGAAAAACTGTTTTTT. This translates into CASTTQGSNEKLFF.

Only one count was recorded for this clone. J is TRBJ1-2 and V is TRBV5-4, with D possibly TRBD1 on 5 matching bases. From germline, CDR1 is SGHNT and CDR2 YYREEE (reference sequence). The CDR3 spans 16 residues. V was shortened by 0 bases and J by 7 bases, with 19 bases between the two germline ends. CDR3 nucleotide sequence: TGTGCCAGCAGCTTGGCGATTGGGCAGACAGATAGTGGCTACACCTTC. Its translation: CASSLAIGQTDSGYTF.

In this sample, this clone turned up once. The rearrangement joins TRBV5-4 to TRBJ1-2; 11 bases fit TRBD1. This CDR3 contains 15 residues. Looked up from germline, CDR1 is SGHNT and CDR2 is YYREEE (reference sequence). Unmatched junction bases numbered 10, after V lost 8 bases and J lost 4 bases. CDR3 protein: CASRTGGDWTYGYTF. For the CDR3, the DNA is TGTGCCAGTCGGACAGGGGGCGATTGGACCTATGGCTACACCTTC.

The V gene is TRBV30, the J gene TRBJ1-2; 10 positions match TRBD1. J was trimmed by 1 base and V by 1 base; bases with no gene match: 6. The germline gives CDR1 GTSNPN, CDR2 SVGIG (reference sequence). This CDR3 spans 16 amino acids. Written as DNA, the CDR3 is TGTGCCTGGAGTGGAGGACAGGGGGTTTTTAACTATGGCTACACCTTC. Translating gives CAWSGGQGVFNYGYTF.

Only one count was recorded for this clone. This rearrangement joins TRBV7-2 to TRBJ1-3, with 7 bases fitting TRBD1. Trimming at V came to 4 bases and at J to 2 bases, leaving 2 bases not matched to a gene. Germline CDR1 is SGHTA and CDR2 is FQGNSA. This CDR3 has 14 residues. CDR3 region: CASSYDRAGNTIYF. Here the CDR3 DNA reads TGTGCCAGCAGCTACGACAGGGCTGGAAACACCATATATTTT.

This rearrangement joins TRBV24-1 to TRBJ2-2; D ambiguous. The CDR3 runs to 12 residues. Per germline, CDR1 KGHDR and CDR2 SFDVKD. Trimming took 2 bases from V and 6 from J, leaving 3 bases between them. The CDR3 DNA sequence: TGTGCCACCAGTGATTCTCCCGGGGAGCTGTTTTTT. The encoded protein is CATSDSPGELFF.